The 14 T cell receptor beta chains below were found in one sample sequenced in a study of cytomegalovirus exposure and HLA in healthy donors. This PCR relied on a set of 60 Vbeta primers and 13 Jbeta primers. The assay was immunoSEQ multiplex PCR, and TCRdb's table has in-frame clones only and misses some. The sample lists 90,000 to 120,000 clones, over 70% occurring once. Sequenced input: PBMCs. The source of these receptors is a man aged 25 to 40 in good health and CMV-seronegative.

This rearrangement joins TRBV13 to TRBJ2-6; the D gene is possibly TRBD1 (6 bases). CDR1 is PRHDT, CDR2 FYEKMQ, per germline (reference sequence). Deletions cut 2 bases from V and 2 bases from J, with 7 bases between. The CDR3 sequence is 15 residues long. The DNA of the CDR3 is TGTGCCAGCAGCTTATCAGGGGCTGGGGCCAACGTCCTGACTTTC. Its protein is CASSLSGAGANVLTF.

The CDR3 sequence: CASSETGTNTGELFF. CDR3 nucleotide sequence: TGTGCCAGCAGTGAAACAGGAACGAACACCGGGGAGCTGTTTTTT. The chain is built from TRBV6-1 and TRBJ2-2; weak D call: TRBD1 (5 bases). CDR1 and CDR2 from the germline V gene are MNHNS and SASEGT. This CDR3 is 15 amino acids long. V was cut by 2 bases and J by 0 bases, with 7 bases left in between.

The chain employs TRBV6-5 and TRBJ2-7; 7 bases agree with TRBD1. Trimming took 6 bases from V and 6 from J; bases not matched to a gene: 8. Germline V gene sequence: CDR1 MNHEY, CDR2 SVGAGI. This CDR3 comprises 13 residues. CDR3 protein: CASSATGFGEQYF. The CDR3 bases are TGTGCCAGCAGCGCGACAGGGTTCGGCGAGCAGTACTTC.

The chain employs TRBV5-1 and TRBJ2-3; 7 bases line up with TRBD1. Germline CDR1 SGHRS, CDR2 YFSETQ. The junction had 6 bases not matched to a gene; V was cut back by 3 bases and J by 2 bases. This CDR3 has 15 residues. CDR3 in amino acids: CASSYWTGDTDTQYF. CDR3 nucleotides: TGCGCCAGCAGCTATTGGACAGGAGACACAGATACGCAGTATTTT.

In this sample, this clone turned up a few times. This same CDR3 is encoded by further DNA sequences in the sample. The rearrangement joins TRBV29-1 to TRBJ1-2; a weak D match, TRBD1 (6 bases). Per the germline V gene, CDR1 is SQVTM and CDR2 is ANQGSEA. This CDR3 contains 12 residues. The ends were cut back, 3 bases at V and 1 base at J, with 6 bases in the middle. The CDR3 sequence: CSVDRGNYGYTF. In DNA, the CDR3 is TGCAGCGTTGACAGGGGTAACTATGGCTACACCTTC.

This clone is a singleton in its sample. The rearrangement links TRBV10-1 to TRBJ2-1, with TRBD2 matching 11 bases. Germline V lookup: CDR1 WNHNN, CDR2 SYGVQD (reference sequence). Losses at the gene ends were 5 bases for V and 4 bases for J; bases not matched to a gene: 4. The CDR3 covers 15 residues. CDR3 in amino acids: CASSTGLADYNEQFF. CDR3 in DNA: TGCGCCAGCAGTACGGGACTAGCGGATTACAATGAGCAGTTCTTC.

The rearrangement joins TRBV11-2 to TRBJ2-3, with 8 bases aligning to TRBD2. The junction had 10 bases not matched to a gene; V was cut back by 6 bases and J by 5 bases. There are 15 residues in the CDR3. The germline CDR1 and CDR2 sequences are SGHAT and FQNNGV. The CDR3 is CASRRGILAEDTQYF. The CDR3 coding sequence is TGTGCCAGCAGGAGAGGGATACTAGCGGAAGATACGCAGTATTTT.

The chain uses TRBV15 and TRBJ1-5, with D possibly matching TRBD1 (5 bases). V lost 4 bases, J lost 5 bases, and 9 bases lay in between. Germline values: CDR1 LNHNV, CDR2 YYDKDF (reference sequence). The CDR3 runs 13 residues. DNA of the CDR3: TGTGCCACCAGCATACAGGCCCATCAGCCCCAGCATTTT. Translation: CATSIQAHQPQHF.

The V call is TRBV28, the J call TRBJ1-1, with D uncertain. CDR1 and CDR2 (germline): MDHEN, SYDVKM. This CDR3 spans 12 amino acids. Trimming took 8 bases from V and 6 from J, leaving 13 bases between them. The CDR3: CASRLLTAEAFF. In DNA, the CDR3 is TGTGCCAGCCGCCTTTTAACGGCTGAAGCTTTCTTT.

V gene TRBV10-3 combines with J gene TRBJ2-3, with D possibly matching TRBD2 (6 bases). The CDR3 runs 14 residues. V lost 5 bases, J lost 2 bases, and 11 bases lay in between. Germline V CDR1 and CDR2: ENHRY, SYGVKD. The CDR3: CAISFGSDTDTQYF. The CDR3 coding sequence is TGTGCCATCAGTTTCGGGAGCGACACAGATACGCAGTATTTT.

V is TRBV28 and J is TRBJ2-5; D perhaps matches TRBD2 (5 bases). V shed 2 bases and J shed 4 bases, with 11 bases lying between them. This CDR3 has 14 amino acids. CDR1 is MDHEN and CDR2 is SYDVKM in the germline V gene. CDR3 amino acids: CASSLERELETQYF. The CDR3 DNA reads as TGTGCCAGCAGTTTAGAGAGGGAATTAGAGACCCAGTACTTC.

This chain joins TRBV5-4 and TRBJ2-7, with 9 positions matching TRBD2. Germline assignment: CDR1 SGHNT and CDR2 YYREEE (reference sequence). V shed 1 base, J shed 3 bases, and the junction held 8 bases outside the gene matches. The CDR3 is made up of 16 amino acids. The CDR3 region is CASSLRREREDYEQYF. The CDR3 bases are TGTGCCAGCAGCTTGCGTCGGGAGCGGGAGGACTACGAGCAGTACTTC. The variable domain in full, completed from reference TRBV5-4 and TRBJ2-7, reads ETGVTQSPTHLIKTRGQQVTLRCSSQSGHNTVSWYQQALGQGPQFIFQYYREEENGRGNFPPRFSGLQFPNYSSELNVNALELDDSALYLCASSLRREREDYEQYFGPGTRLTVT.

This chain uses TRBV28 with TRBJ1-5; D is uncertain. This CDR3 contains 12 residues. Germline loops: CDR1 MDHEN, CDR2 SYDVKM. Trimming pared 4 bases from V and 7 bases from J, leaving 8 bases between. The CDR3 DNA sequence: TGTGCCAGCAGTTCCCCCAGGCAGCCCCAGCATTTT. It encodes CASSSPRQPQHF. Drawing the rest from reference TRBV28 and TRBJ1-5, the complete variable domain is DVKVTQSSRYLVKRTGEKVFLECVQDMDHENMFWYRQDPGLGLRLIYFSYDVKMKEKGDIPEGYSVSREKKERFSLILESASTNQTSMYLCASSSPRQPQHFGDGTRLSIL.

The chain recombines TRBV6-1 with TRBJ2-7, with TRBD2 matching 13 bases. CDR3 length: 15 amino acids. The germline V gene has CDR1 MNHNS and CDR2 SASEGT. The V gene end was trimmed by 4 bases and the J gene end by 5 bases; junction bases not matched to a gene: 5. CDR3 sequence: CASSVRTSGGDEQYF. The CDR3 DNA reads as TGTGCCAGCAGTGTCCGGACTAGCGGGGGAGACGAGCAGTACTTC.